Here is one TCR beta chain with its context. The sample belongs to a study of Ad26.COV2.S vaccination and SARS-CoV-2 variants. Some clones are missing from TCRdb's copy, which holds only in-frame ones; the method was immunoSEQ multiplex PCR. The sample shows 350,000 to 400,000 clones, 70% to 90% of them seen only once. V trimming: 2 bases; J trimming: 5 bases; junction bases outside the gene matches: 4. Germline assignment: CDR1 ENHRY and CDR2 SYGVKD. This CDR3 contains 14 residues. Treatment specified: around 19 received Ad26.COV2.S at low or high dose, single or two shots; 5 received placebo; per-sample allocation not given. Samples were taken on day 63 after the first vaccine or placebo injection.

The sequencing here drew on peripheral blood, taken in a trial of Ad26.COV2.S vaccine versus placebo. The clonotype originates from a person between 18 and 65 years old who received the Ad26.COV2.S COVID-19 vaccine or a placebo. The chain employs TRBV10-3 and TRBJ2-5; 8 nucleotides line up with TRBD2. This CDR3 reads CAISERGGRETQYF. Here the CDR3 DNA reads TGTGCCATCAGTGAGCGGGGGGGAAGGGAGACCCAGTACTTC.